A single sample is the source of the 17 T cell receptor beta chains below, sequenced in a study of CD8 T cells in Susac syndrome. The RNA, about 0.5 to 1 ug, was put through reverse transcription using random hexamers. In TCRdb, the immunoSEQ multiplex PCR reads were re-called with MiXCR into one record per CDR3 protein. This sample has approximately 190,000 distinct CDR3 sequences; under 95% occur once, and the top ten carry around 0.1%. The specimen sequenced was CD4+ T cells from PBMCs. All receptors derive from a human donor in good health.

The CDR3 DNA is TGTGCCAGCAGCCTCGGGGGGCAGGTCGGGGAGCTGTTTTTT. Its translation is CASSLGGQVGELFF. The V gene is TRBV7-3, the J gene TRBJ2-2; the D gene is possibly TRBD2 (7 bases). The CDR3 length is 14 residues. V lost 5 bases, J lost 7 bases, and 14 bases lay in between. CDR1 and CDR2 from the germline V gene are SGHTA and FQGTGA.

The rearrangement joins TRBV19 to TRBJ1-5; no clear D. Germline V gene lookup returns CDR1 LNHDA and CDR2 SQIVND (reference sequence). Trimming pared 7 bases from V and 2 bases from J, leaving 12 bases between. CDR3 length equals 14 residues. CDR3 in amino acids: CASTWGFGNQPQHF. The CDR3 DNA reads TGTGCCAGTACTTGGGGTTTCGGCAATCAGCCCCAGCATTTT.

The chain is built from TRBV4-2 and TRBJ2-1; 11 bases are a match to TRBD1. The CDR3 extends over 17 amino acids. Germline V lookup: CDR1 LGHNA, CDR2 YNFKEQ. V lost 0 bases and J lost 1; bases outside the gene matches: 2. CDR3 sequence reads: CASSQDGQGASYNEQFF. In DNA, the CDR3 is TGTGCCAGCAGCCAAGATGGACAGGGGGCGTCCTACAATGAGCAGTTCTTC.

The V call is TRBV27, the J call TRBJ1-6, with TRBD1 as a possible D gene (6 bases). V was pared by 1 base and J by 7 bases, with 17 bases between. Germline CDR1 reads MNHEY; CDR2 reads SMNVEV (reference sequence). CDR3 length: 17 residues. The CDR3 region is CASSLLGTPPGNSPLHF. CDR3 nucleotides: TGTGCCAGCAGTTTATTAGGGACACCTCCCGGGAATTCACCCCTCCACTTT.

The gene calls are TRBV20-1 and TRBJ2-3; TRBD2 matches 8 bases. V was pared by 1 base and J by 8 bases, with 8 bases of the junction left unmatched. The CDR3 totals 14 residues. The V gene's germline CDR1 is DFQATT and CDR2 SNEGSKA (reference sequence). CDR3 protein: CSARAGGPLPTQYF. The CDR3 coding sequence is TGCAGTGCTAGAGCGGGGGGGCCACTTCCTACGCAGTATTTT.

This rearrangement joins TRBV10-3 to TRBJ1-1; the D gene is possibly TRBD1 (6 bases). The V end was cut by 2 bases, the J end by 6 bases, with 19 bases between. Looked up from germline, CDR1 is ENHRY and CDR2 is SYGVKD. CDR3 size: 16 residues. The CDR3: CAISEEEQGLNAEAFF. In nucleotides, the CDR3 is TGTGCCATCAGTGAGGAGGAACAGGGACTAAACGCTGAAGCTTTCTTT.

The chain recombines TRBV7-9 with TRBJ2-5; unclear D gene. Germline lookup yields CDR1 SEHNR and CDR2 FQNEAQ (reference sequence). This CDR3 contains 13 residues. Trimming pared 1 base from V and 5 bases from J, leaving 8 bases between. The CDR3 nucleotides read TGTGCCAGCAGCTTAGGGGCGGTGGAGACCCAGTACTTC. Protein product: CASSLGAVETQYF.

This chain links TRBV3-1 with TRBJ2-7; 9 nucleotides agree with TRBD1. The CDR3 sequence is 15 residues long. Germline V gene sequence: CDR1 LGHDT, CDR2 YNNKEL (reference sequence). J gave up 0 bases and V 4 bases, and 4 bases lay outside the gene matches. The CDR3 spells CASSLRGQGSYEQYF. Here the CDR3 DNA reads TGTGCCAGCAGCCTGCGGGGACAGGGCTCCTACGAGCAGTACTTC.

The V call is TRBV6-5, the J call TRBJ2-7; 7 bases line up with TRBD1. The V segment lost 6 bases and the J segment 3 bases; nucleotides outside the gene matches: 5. CDR3 length: 13 residues. Germline CDR1 is MNHEY and CDR2 is SVGAGI. The CDR3: CASSRRQGYEQYV. CDR3 sequence (DNA): TGTGCCAGCAGCCGGAGACAGGGCTACGAGCAGTACGTC.

DNA of the CDR3: TGTGCCAGCAGTTTAGGAACGGGACTAGCCCATTACGAGCAGTACTTC. It specifies CASSLGTGLAHYEQYF. V usage is TRBV28 and J usage is TRBJ2-7, with 9 bases identical to TRBD2. V was clipped by 2 bases and J by 4 bases; unmatched bases: 9. The germline V gene has CDR1 MDHEN and CDR2 SYDVKM. CDR3 size: 16 residues.

The V gene is TRBV7-2, the J gene TRBJ2-7; D is uncertain. Germline CDR1 reads SGHTA; CDR2 reads FQGNSA. Trimming stripped 5 bases from V and 0 bases from J, with 11 bases between. CDR3 size: 14 residues. The CDR3 loop reads CASSPRVGSYEQYF. CDR3 nucleotides: TGTGCCAGCAGCCCCCGTGTGGGCTCCTACGAGCAGTACTTC.

This chain joins TRBV30 and TRBJ2-5; 9 positions agree with TRBD1. The ends lost 8 bases at V and 5 bases at J; junction bases unmatched: 6. Germline values: CDR1 GTSNPN, CDR2 SVGIG (reference sequence). This CDR3 is 12 amino acids long. CDR3 nucleotide sequence: TGTGCCCGAACAGGGGGCGGTGAGACCCAGTACTTC. It specifies CARTGGGETQYF. The whole variable domain, remainder taken from reference TRBV30 and TRBJ2-5, is SQTIHQWPATLVQPVGSPLSLECTVEGTSNPNLYWYRQAAGRGLQLLFYSVGIGQISSEVPQNLSASRPQDRQFILSSKKLLLSDSGFYLCARTGGGETQYFGPGTRLLVL.

This clonotype was seen only once. The V call is TRBV29-1, the J call TRBJ2-5; either TRBD1 or TRBD2 may fit D (7 bases each). Germline V lookup: CDR1 SQVTM, CDR2 ANQGSEA. V lost 4 bases and J 5 bases, leaving 11 bases between the germline ends. This CDR3 comprises 12 residues. CDR3: CSVVQGGETQYF. The DNA for the CDR3 is TGCAGCGTTGTTCAGGGGGGGGAGACCCAGTACTTC.

The rearrangement links TRBV3-1 to TRBJ1-6; 7 nucleotides agree with TRBD1. J gave up 7 bases and V 7 bases, and 4 bases lay outside the gene matches. The CDR3 totals 13 residues. CDR1 and CDR2 from the germline V gene are LGHDT and YNNKEL (reference sequence). The CDR3 DNA reads TGTGCCAGCAAGGGGGCGTCCAATTCACCCCTCCACTTT. The encoded protein is CASKGASNSPLHF.

V usage is TRBV27 and J usage is TRBJ2-5; no definite D call. Germline CDR1 MNHEY, CDR2 SMNVEV (reference sequence). The CDR3 contains 15 residues. The ends were cut back, 3 bases at V and 2 bases at J, with 13 bases in the middle. The CDR3 loop is CASSLGRSHQETQYF. As DNA, the CDR3 is TGTGCCAGCAGTTTGGGTCGCTCACATCAAGAGACCCAGTACTTC.

The chain couples TRBV5-1 to TRBJ1-4, with 8 bases identical to TRBD1. CDR1 and CDR2 (germline): SGHRS, YFSETQ. Trimming took 7 bases from V and 5 from J; bases not matched to a gene: 7. CDR3 length equals 14 residues. The DNA of the CDR3 is TGCGCCAGCTCGCGGACAGGGAAGAATGAAAAACTGTTTTTT. It is translated as CASSRTGKNEKLFF.

The V and J genes are TRBV6-1 and TRBJ2-2; D uncertain. CDR1 and CDR2 (germline): MNHNS, SASEGT. Trimming cost V 5 bases and J 4 bases, with 17 bases left between them. The CDR3 spans 16 residues. CDR3 protein: CASSRRTSSGTGELFF. In DNA, the CDR3 is TGTGCCAGCAGTAGACGAACGAGTTCGGGCACCGGGGAGCTGTTTTTT.